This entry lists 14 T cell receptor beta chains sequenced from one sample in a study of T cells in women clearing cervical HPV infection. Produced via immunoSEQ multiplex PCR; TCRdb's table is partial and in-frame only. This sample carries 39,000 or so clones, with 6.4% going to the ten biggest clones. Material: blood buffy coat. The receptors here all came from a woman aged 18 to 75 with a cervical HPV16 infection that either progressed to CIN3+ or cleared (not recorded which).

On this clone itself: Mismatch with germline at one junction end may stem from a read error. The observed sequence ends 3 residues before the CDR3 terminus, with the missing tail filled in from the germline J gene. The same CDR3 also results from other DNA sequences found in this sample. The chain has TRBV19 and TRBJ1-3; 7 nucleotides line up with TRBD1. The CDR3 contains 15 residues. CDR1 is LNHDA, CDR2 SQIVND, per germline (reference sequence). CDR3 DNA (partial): TGTGCCAGTAGTACACAGGGGTTCTCTGGAAACACT. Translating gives CASSTQGFSGNT. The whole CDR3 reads CASSTQGFSGNTIYF.

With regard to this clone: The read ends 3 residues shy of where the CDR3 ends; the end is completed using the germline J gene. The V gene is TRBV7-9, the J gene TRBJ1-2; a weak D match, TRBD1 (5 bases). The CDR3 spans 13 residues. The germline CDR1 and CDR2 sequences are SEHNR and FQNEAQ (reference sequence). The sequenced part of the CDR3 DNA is TGTGCCAGCAGCTCCGGGACTACCTACGAC. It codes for CASSSGTTYD. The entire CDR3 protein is CASSSGTTYDYTF.

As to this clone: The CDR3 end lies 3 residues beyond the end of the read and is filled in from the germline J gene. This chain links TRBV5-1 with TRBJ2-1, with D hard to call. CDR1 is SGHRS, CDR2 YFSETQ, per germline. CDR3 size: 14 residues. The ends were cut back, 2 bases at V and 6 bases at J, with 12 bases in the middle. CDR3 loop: CASSFPETANEQFF. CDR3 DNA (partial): TGCGCCAGCAGCTTTCCCGAAACAGCCAATGAG.

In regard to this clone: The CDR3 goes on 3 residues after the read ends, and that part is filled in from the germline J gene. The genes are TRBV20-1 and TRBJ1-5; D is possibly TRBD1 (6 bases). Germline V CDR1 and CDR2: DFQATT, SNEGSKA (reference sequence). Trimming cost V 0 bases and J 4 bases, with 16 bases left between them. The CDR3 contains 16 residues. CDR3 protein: CSAREGGQSGNQPQHF. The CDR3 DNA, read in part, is TGCAGTGCTAGAGAGGGGGGGCAGTCCGGAAATCAGCCC.

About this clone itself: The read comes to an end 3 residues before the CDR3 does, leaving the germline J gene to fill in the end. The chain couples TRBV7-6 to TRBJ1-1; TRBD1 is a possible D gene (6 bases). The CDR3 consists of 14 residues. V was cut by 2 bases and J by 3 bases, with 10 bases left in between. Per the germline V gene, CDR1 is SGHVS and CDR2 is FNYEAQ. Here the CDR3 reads CASSLSHRDTEAFF. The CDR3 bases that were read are TGTGCCAGCAGCTTATCCCACAGGGACACTGAA.

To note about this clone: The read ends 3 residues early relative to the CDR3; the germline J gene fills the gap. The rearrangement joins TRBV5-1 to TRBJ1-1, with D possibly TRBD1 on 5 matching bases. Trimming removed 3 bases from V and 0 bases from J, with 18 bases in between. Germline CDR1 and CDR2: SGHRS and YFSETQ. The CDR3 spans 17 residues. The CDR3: CASSSNMGRMVNTEAFF. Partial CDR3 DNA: TGCGCCAGCAGCTCCAACATGGGGCGGATGGTGAACACTGAA.

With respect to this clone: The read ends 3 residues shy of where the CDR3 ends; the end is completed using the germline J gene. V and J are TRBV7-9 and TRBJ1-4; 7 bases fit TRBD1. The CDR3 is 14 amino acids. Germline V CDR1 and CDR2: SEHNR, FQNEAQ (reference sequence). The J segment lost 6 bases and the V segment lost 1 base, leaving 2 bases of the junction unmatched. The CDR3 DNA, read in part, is TGTGCCAGCAGCTTAGGGGACAGCTATGAAAAA. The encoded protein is CASSLGDSYEK. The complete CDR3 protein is CASSLGDSYEKLFF.

The sequenced CDR3 bases are TGTGCCAGCAGCCCCCAGGGAAACGCTGGT. It yields the protein CASSPQGNAG. The full CDR3 protein reads CASSPQGNAGQYF. The chain combines TRBV7-9 with TRBJ2-4, with D possibly matching TRBD1 (5 bases). The sequenced fragment ends 3 residues before the CDR3 boundary, so the rest is inferred from the germline J gene. The germline CDR1 and CDR2 sequences are SEHNR and FQNEAQ (reference sequence). This CDR3 is built from 13 residues. The full variable domain, with the rest looked up from reference TRBV7-9 and TRBJ2-4, is DTGVSQNPRHKITKRGQNVTFRCDPISEHNRLYWYRQTLGQGPEFLTYFQNEAQLEKSRLLSDRFSAERPKGSFSTLEIQRTEQGDSAMYLCASSPQGNAGQYFGAGTRLSVL.

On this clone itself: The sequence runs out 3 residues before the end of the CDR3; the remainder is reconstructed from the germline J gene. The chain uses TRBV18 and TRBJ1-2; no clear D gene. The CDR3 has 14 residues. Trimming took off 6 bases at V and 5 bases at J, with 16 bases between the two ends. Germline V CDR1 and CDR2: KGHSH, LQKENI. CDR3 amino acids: CASSHNSEVYGYTF. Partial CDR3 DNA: TGTGCCAGCTCCCATAACAGTGAAGTGTATGGC.

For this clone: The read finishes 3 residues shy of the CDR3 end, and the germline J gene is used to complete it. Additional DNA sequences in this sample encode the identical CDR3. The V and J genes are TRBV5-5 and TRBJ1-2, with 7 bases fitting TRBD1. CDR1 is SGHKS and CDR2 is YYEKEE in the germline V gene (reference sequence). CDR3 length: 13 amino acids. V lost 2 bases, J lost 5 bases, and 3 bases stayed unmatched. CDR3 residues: CASSLGTDYGYTF. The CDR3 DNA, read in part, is TGTGCCAGCAGCTTAGGGACAGATTATGGC.

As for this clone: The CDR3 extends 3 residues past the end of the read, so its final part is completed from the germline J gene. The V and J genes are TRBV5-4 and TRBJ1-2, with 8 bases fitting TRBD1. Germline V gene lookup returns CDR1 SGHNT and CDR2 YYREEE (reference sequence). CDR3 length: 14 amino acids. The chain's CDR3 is CASSTWDRPWDYTF. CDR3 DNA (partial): TGTGCCAGCAGCACATGGGACAGGCCTTGGGAC.

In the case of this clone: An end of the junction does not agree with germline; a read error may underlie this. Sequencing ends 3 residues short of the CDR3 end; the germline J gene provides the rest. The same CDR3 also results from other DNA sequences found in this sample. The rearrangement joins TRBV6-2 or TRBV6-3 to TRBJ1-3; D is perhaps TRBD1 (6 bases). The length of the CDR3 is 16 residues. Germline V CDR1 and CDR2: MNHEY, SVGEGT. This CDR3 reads CASSVDQGFSGNTIYF. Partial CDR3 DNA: TGTGCCAGCAGTGTAGACCAGGGGTTCTCTGGAAACACT.

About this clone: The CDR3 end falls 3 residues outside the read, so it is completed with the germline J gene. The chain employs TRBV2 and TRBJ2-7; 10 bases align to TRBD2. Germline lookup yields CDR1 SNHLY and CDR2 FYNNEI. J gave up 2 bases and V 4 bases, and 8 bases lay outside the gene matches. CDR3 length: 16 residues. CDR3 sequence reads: CASSGPRSGGAYEQYF. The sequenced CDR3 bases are TGTGCCAGCAGTGGCCCGCGGAGCGGGGGGGCCTACGAG.

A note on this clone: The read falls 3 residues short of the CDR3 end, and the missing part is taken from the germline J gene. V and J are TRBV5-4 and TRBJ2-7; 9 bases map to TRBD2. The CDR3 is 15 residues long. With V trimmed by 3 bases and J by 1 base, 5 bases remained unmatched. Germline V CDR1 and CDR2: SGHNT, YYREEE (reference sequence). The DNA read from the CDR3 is TGTGCCAGCAGCTCGACTAGCGGAGGGTCCTACGAG. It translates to CASSSTSGGSYE. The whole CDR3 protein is CASSSTSGGSYEQYF.